The rows below give T cell receptor beta chains drawn from one sample of a study of CD8 T cells in Susac syndrome. One entry per CDR3 protein results from TCRdb running MiXCR on the immunoSEQ multiplex PCR reads. The sample includes about 200,000 distinct CDR3 sequences, 75% to 95% of them seen just once. The sequencing sample was made of CD4+ T cells from PBMCs. These receptors were obtained from a human donor with Susac syndrome. Each CDR3 is given with its conserved first and last residue. The order of the fields is V gene, J gene, clone size, D gene, CDR3 protein, CDR3 DNA. A D gene is named only where the DNA matches it firmly. Rows may omit the clone size; those that give it use once, few, many or a size class.

>TRBV4-1|TRBJ1-5|.|TRBD1
CASSQDGTGGNQPQHF
TGCGCCAGCAGCCAAGATGGGACAGGCGGTAATCAGCCCCAGCATTTT
>TRBV7-2|TRBJ2-6|.|.
CASSPVSGANVLTF
TGTGCCAGCAGCCCGGTCTCTGGGGCCAACGTCCTGACTTTC
>TRBV27|TRBJ2-7|.|.
CASSLRDGEQYF
TGTGCCAGCAGTCTAAGGGACGGCGAGCAGTACTTC
>TRBV9|TRBJ2-1|.|TRBD2
CASSPGLILYNEQFF
TGCGCCAGCAGCCCGGGACTAATTCTCTACAATGAGCAGTTCTTC
>TRBV5-1|TRBJ2-5|.|TRBD2
CASAWGLAGVETQYF
TGCGCCAGCGCCTGGGGACTAGCGGGAGTAGAGACCCAGTACTTC
>TRBV20-1|TRBJ1-4|.|.
CSAKTGSNEKLFF
TGCAGTGCTAAGACAGGTTCTAATGAAAAACTGTTTTTT
>TRBV20-1|TRBJ2-7|.|.
CSARFRGDEQYF
TGCAGTGCTAGGTTCAGGGGTGACGAGCAGTACTTC
>TRBV28|TRBJ2-6|.|TRBD1
CASYAGTGGVGGANVLTF
TGTGCCAGCTACGCCGGGACAGGGGGCGTGGGAGGGGCCAACGTCCTGACTTTC
>TRBV2|TRBJ2-6|.|TRBD2
CASSEAILAGAGANVLTF
TGTGCCAGCAGTGAAGCGATTCTAGCGGGAGCTGGGGCCAACGTCCTGACTTTC
>TRBV12-3/TRBV12-4|TRBJ1-5|.|TRBD1
CASSLGTGNSNQPQHF
TGTGCCAGCAGTTTGGGGACAGGGAATAGCAATCAGCCCCAGCATTTT
>TRBV9|TRBJ2-2|.|.
CASSVTLTGELFF
TGTGCCAGCAGCGTCACTCTAACCGGGGAGCTGTTTTTT
>TRBV28|TRBJ1-1|.|.
CASGYGAVEAFF
TGTGCCAGCGGATACGGGGCAGTCGAAGCTTTCTTT
>TRBV30|TRBJ2-3|once|.
CAWGFTDTQYF
TGTGCCTGGGGATTCACAGATACGCAGTATTTT
>TRBV20-1|TRBJ1-1|.|TRBD1
CSAEKEDRATEAFF
TGCAGTGCTGAAAAGGAAGACAGGGCAACTGAAGCTTTCTTT
>TRBV14|TRBJ2-5|.|.
CASSLGGTVQETQYF
TGTGCCAGCAGCTTAGGAGGGACCGTACAAGAGACCCAGTACTTC
>TRBV28|TRBJ2-3|.|TRBD1
CASSTHGTGSTDTQYF
TGTGCCAGCAGTACCCATGGGACAGGGTCCACAGATACGCAGTATTTT
>TRBV7-2|TRBJ2-3|once|.
CASSLEGQSISTSTDTQYF
TGTGCCAGCAGCTTAGAAGGACAGAGTATATCCACTAGCACAGATACGCAGTATTTT
>TRBV20-1|TRBJ2-2|.|.
CSAPVNTGELFF
TGCAGTGCGCCCGTGAACACCGGGGAGCTGTTTTTT
>TRBV12-3/TRBV12-4|TRBJ2-7|few|.
CASSLIRGEQYF
TGTGCCAGCAGTTTGATCCGAGGCGAGCAGTACTTC
>TRBV21-1|TRBJ2-5|.|.
CASTKTGTSGRRRLKTQYF
TGTGCCAGCACCAAAACCGGGACTAGCGGGAGAAGAAGGTTAAAGACCCAGTACTTC
>TRBV3-1|TRBJ1-6|.|.
CASSHRDTNNSPLHF
TGTGCCAGCAGCCACCGGGACACCAATAATTCACCCCTCCACTTT
>TRBV5-1|TRBJ2-7|.|.
CASSLAFSYEQYF
TGCGCCAGCAGCTTGGCCTTCTCCTACGAGCAGTACTTC
>TRBV14|TRBJ1-6|.|.
CASRYRALNSPLHF
TGTGCCAGCAGGTACAGGGCTTTGAATTCACCCCTCCACTTT
>TRBV3-1|TRBJ2-1|.|TRBD2
CASSHFSGVSYNEQFF
TGTGCCAGCAGCCATTTTAGCGGGGTATCCTACAATGAGCAGTTCTTC
>TRBV5-1|TRBJ2-3|.|.
CASKGLGSLTDTQYF
TGCGCCAGCAAAGGCCTTGGCTCTTTGACAGATACGCAGTATTTT
>TRBV20-1|TRBJ1-5|once|.
CSGWSSVTGPQHF
TGCAGTGGGTGGTCCTCGGTAACGGGGCCCCAGCATTTT
>TRBV9|TRBJ1-6|.|.
CASSLVGINSPLHF
TGTGCCAGCAGCTTAGTGGGGATCAATTCACCCCTCCACTTT
>TRBV30|TRBJ1-1|once|.
CACADTEAFF
TGTGCCTGCGCAGACACTGAAGCTTTCTTT
>TRBV29-1|TRBJ2-7|.|TRBD1
CSGGQGGEEQYF
TGCAGCGGGGGACAGGGCGGTGAAGAGCAGTACTTC
>TRBV5-1|TRBJ2-5|few|TRBD2
CASSPGGGRQETQYF
TGCGCCAGCAGCCCGGGCGGGGGAAGGCAAGAGACCCAGTACTTC
>TRBV11-2|TRBJ2-2|once|.
CASSLMPWGVNTGELFF
TGTGCCAGCAGCTTAATGCCCTGGGGGGTGAACACCGGGGAGCTGTTTTTT
>TRBV12-3/TRBV12-4|TRBJ2-7|.|.
CASSSSGRRYEQYF
TGTGCCAGCAGTTCATCCGGACGGCGCTACGAGCAGTACTTC
>TRBV7-9|TRBJ1-2|.|.
CASRQAGPYGYTF
TGTGCCAGCAGACAGGCCGGGCCCTATGGCTACACCTTC
>TRBV2|TRBJ1-6|.|TRBD1
CARATGRDSPLHF
TGTGCCAGGGCGACAGGGAGGGATTCACCCCTCCACTTT
>TRBV30|TRBJ2-1|.|TRBD1
CAGTGLINEQFF
TGTGCCGGGACAGGTCTGATCAATGAGCAGTTCTTC
>TRBV2|TRBJ2-5|once|.
CASSSTGYGETQYF
TGTGCCAGCAGTTCCACAGGGTATGGAGAGACCCAGTACTTC